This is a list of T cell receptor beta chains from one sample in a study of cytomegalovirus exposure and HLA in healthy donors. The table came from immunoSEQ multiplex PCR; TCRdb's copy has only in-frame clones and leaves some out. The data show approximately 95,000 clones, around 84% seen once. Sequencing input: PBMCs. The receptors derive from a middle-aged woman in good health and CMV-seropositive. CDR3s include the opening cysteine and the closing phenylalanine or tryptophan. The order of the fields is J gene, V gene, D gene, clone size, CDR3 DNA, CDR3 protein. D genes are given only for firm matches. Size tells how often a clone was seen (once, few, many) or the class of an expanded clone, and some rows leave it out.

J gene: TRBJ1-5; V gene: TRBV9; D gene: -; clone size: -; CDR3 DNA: TGTGCCAGCAGCGAACCACTCAATCAGCCCCAGCATTTT; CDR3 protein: CASSEPLNQPQHF
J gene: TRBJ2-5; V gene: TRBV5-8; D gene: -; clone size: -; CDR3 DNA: TGTGCCAGCAGCCGAGCGGCCCAAGAGACCCAGTACTTC; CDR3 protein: CASSRAAQETQYF
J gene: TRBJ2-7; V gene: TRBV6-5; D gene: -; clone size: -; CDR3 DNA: TGTGCCAGCAGAGTAGGGGGGGGGAGCTCCTACGAGCAGTACTTC; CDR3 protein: CASRVGGGSSYEQYF
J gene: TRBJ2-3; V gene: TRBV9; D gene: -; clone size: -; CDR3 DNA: TGTGCCAGCAGCGTAGGGTCGGGAGACACCACAGATACGCAGTATTTT; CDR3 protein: CASSVGSGDTTDTQYF
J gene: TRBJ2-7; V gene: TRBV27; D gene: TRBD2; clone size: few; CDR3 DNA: TGTGCCAGCAGCACCTTAGCGGGATCCGTCTCCTACGAGCAGTACTTC; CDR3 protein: CASSTLAGSVSYEQYF
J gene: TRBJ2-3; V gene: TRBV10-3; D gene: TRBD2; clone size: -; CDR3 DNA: TGTGCCATCAGTGAGTCAGAAGCGGGAGCACTCACAGATACGCAGTATTTT; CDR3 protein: CAISESEAGALTDTQYF
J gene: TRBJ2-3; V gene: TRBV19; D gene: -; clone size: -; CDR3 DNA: TGTGCCAGTAAGCGGGCGGCTAGCACAGATACGCAGTATTTT; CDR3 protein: CASKRAASTDTQYF
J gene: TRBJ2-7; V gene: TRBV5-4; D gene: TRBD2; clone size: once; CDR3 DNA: TGTGCCAGCAGCCCGGAGATGGGGGGGTCCTACGAGCAGTACTTC; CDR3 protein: CASSPEMGGSYEQYF
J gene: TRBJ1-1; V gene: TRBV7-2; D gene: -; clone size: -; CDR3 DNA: TGTGCCAGCAGCCCGGGGGGTTCGGCCCGAGCTTTCTTT; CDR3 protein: CASSPGGSARAFF
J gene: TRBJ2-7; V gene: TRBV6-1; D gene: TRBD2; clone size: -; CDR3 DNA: TGTGCCAGCACCCGGCTAGCGGTAACCTACGAGCAGTACTTC; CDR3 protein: CASTRLAVTYEQYF
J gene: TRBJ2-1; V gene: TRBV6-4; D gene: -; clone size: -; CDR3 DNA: TGTGCCAGCAGTGATAGGGGCCACAGCAATGAGCAGTTCTTC; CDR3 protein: CASSDRGHSNEQFF
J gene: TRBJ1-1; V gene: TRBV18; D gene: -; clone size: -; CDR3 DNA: TGTGCCAGCTCACCTGTGGGGGAGGGGAACACTGAAGCTTTCTTT; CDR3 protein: CASSPVGEGNTEAFF
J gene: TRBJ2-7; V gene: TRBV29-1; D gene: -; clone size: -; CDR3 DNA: TGCAGCGTTGGGTTTTTAGGACACATCTACGAGCAGTACTTC; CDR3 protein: CSVGFLGHIYEQYF
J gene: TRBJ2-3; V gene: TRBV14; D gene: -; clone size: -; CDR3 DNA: TGTGCCAGCAGCCAAGACTCAGTAAACACAGATACGCAGTATTTT; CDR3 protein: CASSQDSVNTDTQYF
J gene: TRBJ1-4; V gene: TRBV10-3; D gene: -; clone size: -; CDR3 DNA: TGTGCCATCAGTGAAGACAGGCTTCGAGAAAAACTGTTTTTT; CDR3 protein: CAISEDRLREKLFF
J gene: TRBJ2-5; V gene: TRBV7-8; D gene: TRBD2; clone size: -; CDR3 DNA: TGTGCCAGCAGCTTAGGACTAGCGGGTGAGACCCAGTACTTC; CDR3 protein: CASSLGLAGETQYF
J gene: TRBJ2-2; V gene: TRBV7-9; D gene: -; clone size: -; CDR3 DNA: TGTGCCAGCAGCTTATCTACCGGGGAGCTGTTTTTT; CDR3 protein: CASSLSTGELFF
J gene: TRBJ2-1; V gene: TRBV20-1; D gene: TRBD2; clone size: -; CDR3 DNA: TGCAGTGCTAGGACTAGCTATGAGCAGTTCTTC; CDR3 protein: CSARTSYEQFF
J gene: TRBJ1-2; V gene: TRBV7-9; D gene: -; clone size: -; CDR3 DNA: TGTGCCAGCAGCTTCGACACAGGAAACTATGGCTACACCTTC; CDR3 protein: CASSFDTGNYGYTF
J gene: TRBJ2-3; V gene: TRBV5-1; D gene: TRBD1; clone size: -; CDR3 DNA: TGCGCCAGCAGCCCGGGACAGCACCTGAGCACAGATACGCAGTATTTT; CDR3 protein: CASSPGQHLSTDTQYF
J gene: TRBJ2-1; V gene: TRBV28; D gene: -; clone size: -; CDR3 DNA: TGTGCCAGCAGCCGTATGACTAGTCTGATCAATGAGCAGTTCTTC; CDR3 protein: CASSRMTSLINEQFF
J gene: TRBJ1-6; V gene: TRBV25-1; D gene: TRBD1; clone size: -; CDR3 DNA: TGTGCCAGCAGTGAACAGGGGGCGAGCTCACCCCTCCACTTT; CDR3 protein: CASSEQGASSPLHF
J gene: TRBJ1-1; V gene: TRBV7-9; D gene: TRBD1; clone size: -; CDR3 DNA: TGTGCCAGCAGAGATACTTTCGAGACAGGGTGGGACACTGAAGCTTTCTTT; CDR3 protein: CASRDTFETGWDTEAFF
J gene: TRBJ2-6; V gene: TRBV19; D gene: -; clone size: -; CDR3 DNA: TGTGCCAGTAGTATCTCCGGGACTGGGGCCAACGTCCTGACTTTC; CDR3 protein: CASSISGTGANVLTF
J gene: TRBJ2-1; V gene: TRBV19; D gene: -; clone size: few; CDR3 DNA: TGTGCCAGTAGACCCGGGTCAGGGTACGATGAGCAGTTCTTC; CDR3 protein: CASRPGSGYDEQFF
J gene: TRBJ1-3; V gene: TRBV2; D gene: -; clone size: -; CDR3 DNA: TGTGCCAGCAGGAAGACACAGGGAACCGGAAACACCATATATTTT; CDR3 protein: CASRKTQGTGNTIYF
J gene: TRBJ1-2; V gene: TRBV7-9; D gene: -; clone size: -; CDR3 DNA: TGTGCCAGCAGCTTAGGGGCAGGCGCCTATGGCTACACCTTC; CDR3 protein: CASSLGAGAYGYTF
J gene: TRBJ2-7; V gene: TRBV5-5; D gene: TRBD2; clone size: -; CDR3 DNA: TGTGCCAGCAGCTTGGTGATGACTAGCGTAGGCGAGCAGTACTTC; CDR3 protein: CASSLVMTSVGEQYF
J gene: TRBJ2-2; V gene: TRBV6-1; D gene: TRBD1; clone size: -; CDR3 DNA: TGTGCCAGCAGGCCCGGGACAGCCAACACCGGGGAGCTGTTTTTT; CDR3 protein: CASRPGTANTGELFF
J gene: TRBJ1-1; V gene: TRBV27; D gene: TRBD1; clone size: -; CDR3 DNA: TGTGCCAGCAGCCAGGGGGCTGAAGCTTTCTTT; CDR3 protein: CASSQGAEAFF
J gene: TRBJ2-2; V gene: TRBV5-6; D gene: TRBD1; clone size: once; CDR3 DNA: TGTGCCAGCAGCCCCGGGACAGGGGCTACCGGGGAGCTGTTTTTT; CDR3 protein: CASSPGTGATGELFF
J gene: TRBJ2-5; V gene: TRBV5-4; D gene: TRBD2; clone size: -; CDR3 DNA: TGTGCCAGCAGCTTAAGGCTAGCGGGAGAATCGGAGACCCAGTACTTC; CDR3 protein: CASSLRLAGESETQYF
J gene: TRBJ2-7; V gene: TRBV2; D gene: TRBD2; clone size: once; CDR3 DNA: TGTGCCAGCAGTGAAGGGCTAGCGGGGAGCTACGAGCAGTACTTC; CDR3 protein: CASSEGLAGSYEQYF
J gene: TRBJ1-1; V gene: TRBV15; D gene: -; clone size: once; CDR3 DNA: TGTGCCACCAGCAGAGATGGAGCTGAAGCTTTCTTT; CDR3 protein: CATSRDGAEAFF
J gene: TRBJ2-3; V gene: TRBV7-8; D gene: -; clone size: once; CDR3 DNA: TGTGCCAGCAGCTTATCCCCCTTATTTGATACGCAGTATTTT; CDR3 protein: CASSLSPLFDTQYF
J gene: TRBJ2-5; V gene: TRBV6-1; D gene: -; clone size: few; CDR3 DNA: TGTGCCAGCAAGGACGCGGGCGAGACCCAGTACTTC; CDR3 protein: CASKDAGETQYF
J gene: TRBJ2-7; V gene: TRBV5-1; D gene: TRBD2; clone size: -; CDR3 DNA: TGCGCCAGCAGCCCGTGGACTAGCGGGGGCTCCTACGAGCAGTACTTC; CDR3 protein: CASSPWTSGGSYEQYF
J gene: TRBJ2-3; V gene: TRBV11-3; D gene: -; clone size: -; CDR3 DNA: TGTGCCAGCAGCTTAGGTTACACAGATACGCAGTATTTT; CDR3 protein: CASSLGYTDTQYF
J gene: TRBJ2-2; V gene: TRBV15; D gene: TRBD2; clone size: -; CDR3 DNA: TGTGCCACCAAAGGCGGGAGGGACACCGGGGAGCTGTTTTTT; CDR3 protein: CATKGGRDTGELFF
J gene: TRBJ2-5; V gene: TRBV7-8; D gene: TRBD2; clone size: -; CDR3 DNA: TGTGCCAGCAGCTTGTCGATGCGAAGCGGGAGGCGAGAGACCCAGTACTTC; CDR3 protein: CASSLSMRSGRRETQYF
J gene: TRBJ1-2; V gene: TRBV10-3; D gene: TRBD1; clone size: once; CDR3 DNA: TGTGCCATCAGTGAGGACAGGGACCTCTATGGCTACACCTTC; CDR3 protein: CAISEDRDLYGYTF
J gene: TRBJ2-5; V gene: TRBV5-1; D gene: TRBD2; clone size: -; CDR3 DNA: TGCGCCAGCAGCTTAAGCGGGAATAGAGAGACCCAGTACTTC; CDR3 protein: CASSLSGNRETQYF
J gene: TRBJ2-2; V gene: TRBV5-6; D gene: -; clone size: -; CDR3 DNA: TGTGCCAGCAGCTTGGATAGGGGTGCCGGGGAGCTGTTTTTT; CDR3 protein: CASSLDRGAGELFF
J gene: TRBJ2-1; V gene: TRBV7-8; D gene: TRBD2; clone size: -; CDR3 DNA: TGTGCCAGCAGCTTTAGCGGGGAGCTCAATGAGCAGTTCTTC; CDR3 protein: CASSFSGELNEQFF
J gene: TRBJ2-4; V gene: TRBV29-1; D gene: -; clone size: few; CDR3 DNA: TGCAGCGTTGTCGGTCTAGGGGGAAACATTCAGTACTTC; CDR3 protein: CSVVGLGGNIQYF
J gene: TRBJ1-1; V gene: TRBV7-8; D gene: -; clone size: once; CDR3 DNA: TGTGCCAGCAGCTCCGAGGTTTACACTGAAGCTTTCTTT; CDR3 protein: CASSSEVYTEAFF
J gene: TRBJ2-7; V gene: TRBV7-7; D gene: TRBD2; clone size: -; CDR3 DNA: TGTGCTAGCAGCCCGGGACTAGCGGGGGACCCGATAAGCTCCTACGAGCAGTACTTC; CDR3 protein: CASSPGLAGDPISSYEQYF
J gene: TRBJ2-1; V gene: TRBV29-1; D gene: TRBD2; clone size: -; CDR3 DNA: TGCAGCGTTCGGGTTACTAGCGGAAACGATGAGCAGTTCTTC; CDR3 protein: CSVRVTSGNDEQFF
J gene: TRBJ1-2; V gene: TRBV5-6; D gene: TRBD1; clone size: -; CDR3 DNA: TGTGCCAGCAGCCCTGACAGGGACTATGGCTACACCTTC; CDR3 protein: CASSPDRDYGYTF
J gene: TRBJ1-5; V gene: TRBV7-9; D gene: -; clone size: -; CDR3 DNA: TGTGCCAGCAGCTTAGGGGGAGGCGTGAGCAATCAGCCCCAGCATTTT; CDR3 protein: CASSLGGGVSNQPQHF
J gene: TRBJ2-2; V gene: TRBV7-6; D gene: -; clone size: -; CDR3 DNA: TGTGCCAGCAGCTTAGACTTGAACACCGGGGAGCTGTTTTTT; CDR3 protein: CASSLDLNTGELFF
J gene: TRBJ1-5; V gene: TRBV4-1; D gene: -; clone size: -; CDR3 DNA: TGCGCCAGCAGCCAAATTTCAGATGGCAATCAGCCCCAGCATTTT; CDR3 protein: CASSQISDGNQPQHF
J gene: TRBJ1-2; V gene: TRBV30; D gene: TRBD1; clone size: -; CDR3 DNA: TGTGCCTGGAGTTTTCCTTTTCGTTCCGGGACAGTCAACTATGGCTACACCTTC; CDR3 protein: CAWSFPFRSGTVNYGYTF
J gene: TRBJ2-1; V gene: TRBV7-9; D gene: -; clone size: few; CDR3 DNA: TGTGCCAGCAGCCCCCTGCAGGGGCTGGGGCAGTTCTTC; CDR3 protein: CASSPLQGLGQFF
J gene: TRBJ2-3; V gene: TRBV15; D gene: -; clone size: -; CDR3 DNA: TGTGCCACCAGCCTTGGACGGACTGCCGGAGATACGCAGTATTTT; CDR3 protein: CATSLGRTAGDTQYF
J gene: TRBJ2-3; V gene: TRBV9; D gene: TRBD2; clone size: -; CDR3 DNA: TGTGCCAGCAGCCCGCGTAAGCGGGAGCAGACAGATACGCAGTATTTT; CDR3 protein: CASSPRKREQTDTQYF
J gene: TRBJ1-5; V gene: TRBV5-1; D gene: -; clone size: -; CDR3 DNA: TGCGCCAGCAGCTTGGCTCAGGGACGTGGGGGGTATAGCAATCAGCCCCAGCATTTT; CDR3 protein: CASSLAQGRGGYSNQPQHF
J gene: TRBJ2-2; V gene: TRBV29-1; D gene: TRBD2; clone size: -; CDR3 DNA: TGCAGCGTTGGCGGACTAGCGGGAGACACCGGGGAGCTGTTTTTT; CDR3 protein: CSVGGLAGDTGELFF
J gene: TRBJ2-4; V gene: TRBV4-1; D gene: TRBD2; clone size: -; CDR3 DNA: TGCGCCAGCAGCCCATTGACTAGCGGGAGCGCCAAAAACATTCAGTACTTC; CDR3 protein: CASSPLTSGSAKNIQYF